This is a list of T cell receptor beta chains from one sample in a study of blood T cell repertoires in COVID-19. Sequencing used immunoSEQ multiplex PCR; TCRdb keeps in-frame clones, though not all of them. The sample lists hundreds of thousands of clones; approximately 83% were seen once. The sequenced material came from peripheral blood. All receptors come from a man aged 80 or over with acute or convalescent COVID-19. Each CDR3 is given with its conserved first and last residue. The D gene is left open where the match is weak. Rows give clone size only sometimes, using once, few, many, or a class for an expanded clone.

V gene	clone size	CDR3 length	J gene	D gene	CDR3 protein	CDR3 DNA
TRBV9	NA	13	TRBJ2-7	NA	CASSVDSSYEQYF	TGTGCCAGCAGCGTGGACAGCTCCTACGAGCAGTACTTC
TRBV20-1	NA	14	TRBJ1-4	NA	CSASQAPGEEKLFF	TGCAGTGCTAGTCAGGCCCCTGGCGAAGAAAAACTGTTTTTT
TRBV10-3	once	16	TRBJ1-1	NA	CAISESTNPGNTEAFF	TGTGCCATCAGTGAGTCGACTAATCCGGGGAACACTGAAGCTTTCTTT
TRBV28	NA	16	TRBJ1-6	TRBD1	CASRTSGTGKNSPLHF	TGTGCCAGCAGGACTTCCGGGACAGGGAAAAATTCACCCCTCCACTTT
TRBV5-1	NA	15	TRBJ2-1	TRBD1	CASSPELGRGGPGFF	TGCGCCAGCAGCCCGGAGCTTGGGAGAGGGGGCCCAGGGTTCTTC
TRBV19	few	16	TRBJ2-2	TRBD1	CASSPTGGLNTGELFF	TGTGCCAGTAGTCCTACAGGGGGCTTGAACACCGGGGAGCTGTTTTTT
TRBV19	NA	14	TRBJ1-5	TRBD1	CASTIGGGVQPQHF	TGTGCCAGTACCATTGGAGGGGGCGTCCAGCCCCAGCATTTT
TRBV6-1	NA	15	TRBJ2-7	NA	CASSEIGHLTREQYF	TGTGCCAGCAGTGAAATAGGACATCTGACTAGAGAGCAGTACTTC
TRBV5-1	NA	13	TRBJ2-1	NA	CASSAEGTNEQFF	TGCGCCAGCAGCGCCGAGGGTACTAATGAGCAGTTCTTC
TRBV3-1/TRBV3-2	NA	18	TRBJ2-1	TRBD2	CASSQELRWLAGGHEQFF	TGTGCCAGCAGCCAAGAACTCAGATGGCTAGCGGGAGGGCATGAGCAGTTCTTC
TRBV19	NA	18	TRBJ2-6	NA	CASSIDGRASSGANVLTF	TGTGCCAGTAGTATAGACGGCAGGGCGAGCTCTGGGGCCAACGTCCTGACTTTC
TRBV5-1	NA	13	TRBJ1-5	TRBD1	CASRMGQGQPQHF	TGCGCCAGCAGGATGGGACAGGGACAGCCCCAGCATTTT
TRBV7-2	NA	17	TRBJ2-1	TRBD2	CASSLGRLAGAYNEQFF	TGTGCCAGCAGCTTAGGGCGACTAGCGGGGGCCTACAATGAGCAGTTCTTC
TRBV28	few	14	TRBJ1-5	NA	CASRSFLSNQPQHF	TGTGCCAGCAGGAGTTTCCTCAGCAATCAGCCCCAGCATTTT
TRBV6-1	once	12	TRBJ1-4	NA	CATGWTNEKLFF	TGTGCTACCGGGTGGACTAATGAAAAACTGTTTTTT
TRBV7-9	few	15	TRBJ2-3	TRBD1	CASSFSGQSTDTQYF	TGTGCCAGCAGCTTTTCGGGACAGAGCACAGATACGCAGTATTTT
TRBV2	NA	15	TRBJ2-5	TRBD1	CASTRTGARIETQYF	TGTGCCAGCACTCGTACAGGGGCCCGGATTGAAACCCAGTACTTC
TRBV10-1	NA	14	TRBJ2-2	NA	CASMNSLNTGELFF	TGCGCCAGCATGAACAGCCTCAACACCGGGGAGCTGTTTTTT
TRBV10-1	NA	13	TRBJ2-1	NA	CASSVRGINEQFF	TGCGCCAGCAGTGTAAGGGGGATAAATGAGCAGTTCTTC
TRBV4-2	NA	15	TRBJ1-3	NA	CASSQDPAAGDTIYF	TGTGCCAGCAGCCAAGACCCCGCGGCGGGGGACACCATATATTTT
TRBV28	NA	13	TRBJ1-1	TRBD1	CASGQGRNTEAFF	TGTGCCAGCGGACAGGGAAGGAACACTGAAGCTTTCTTT
TRBV6-5	NA	15	TRBJ1-3	NA	CASRRGAQEGNTIYF	TGTGCCAGCAGGCGGGGGGCGCAGGAGGGAAACACCATATATTTT
TRBV30	once	13	TRBJ1-1	TRBD1	CAWRGQGVSEAFF	TGTGCCTGGAGGGGACAGGGCGTCTCTGAAGCTTTCTTT
TRBV14	few	16	TRBJ2-1	TRBD2	CASSQPWTSGDNEQFF	TGTGCCAGCAGCCAACCATGGACTAGCGGGGACAATGAGCAGTTCTTC
TRBV7-8	NA	22	TRBJ2-1	TRBD2	CASSYVFMVAGGGGPSYNEQFF	TGTGCCAGCAGCTACGTCTTTATGGTAGCGGGAGGAGGTGGACCCTCCTACAATGAGCAGTTCTTC
TRBV5-1	NA	15	TRBJ2-3	TRBD1	CASSLITGAADTQYF	TGCGCCAGCAGCTTGATCACAGGGGCAGCAGATACGCAGTATTTT
TRBV4-1	NA	16	TRBJ1-3	TRBD1	CASSSKTGAKGNTIYF	TGCGCCAGCAGCTCCAAGACAGGGGCGAAGGGAAACACCATATATTTT
TRBV10-3	NA	13	TRBJ1-6	TRBD1	CAIRGQGDSPLHF	TGTGCCATCAGGGGACAGGGGGATTCACCCCTCCACTTT
TRBV6-5	NA	14	TRBJ2-7	NA	CASSPNPGAYEQYF	TGTGCCAGCAGCCCAAATCCAGGGGCCTACGAGCAGTACTTC
TRBV5-4	NA	15	TRBJ1-2	TRBD1	CASRTEQTGRRGYTF	TGTGCCAGCAGGACCGAACAGACAGGGCGACGGGGCTACACCTTC
TRBV7-9	once	14	TRBJ2-3	NA	CASSLRGSTDTQYF	TGTGCCAGCAGCTTAAGGGGGAGTACAGATACGCAGTATTTT
TRBV4-2	NA	19	TRBJ1-2	TRBD1	CASSQDKGDRGRANYGYTF	TGTGCCAGCAGCCAAGATAAAGGAGACAGGGGCCGAGCTAACTATGGCTACACCTTC
TRBV24-1	few	15	TRBJ2-2	TRBD1	CATSDLGQVTGELFF	TGTGCCACCAGTGATCTAGGACAGGTCACCGGGGAGCTGTTTTTT
TRBV6-5	NA	14	TRBJ2-3	NA	CASRDITGTDTQYF	TGTGCCAGCAGGGATATTACAGGGACAGATACGCAGTATTTT
TRBV5-1	NA	18	TRBJ2-6	TRBD2	CASSREGLKISGANVLTF	TGCGCCAGCAGTCGGGAGGGACTCAAAATCTCTGGGGCCAACGTCCTGACTTTC
TRBV18	NA	13	TRBJ1-2	NA	CASSNGGSYGYTF	TGTGCCAGCTCAAATGGGGGCTCATATGGCTACACCTTC
TRBV5-1	NA	12	TRBJ1-2	NA	CASSLSGNGYTF	TGCGCCAGCAGCTTGTCAGGGAATGGCTACACCTTC
TRBV9	NA	14	TRBJ2-4	TRBD1	CASSVGNRGNIQYF	TGTGCCAGCAGCGTAGGAAACAGGGGGAACATTCAGTACTTC
TRBV29-1	NA	12	TRBJ2-7	NA	CSVETSSYEQYF	TGCAGCGTTGAAACTAGCAGCTACGAGCAGTACTTC
TRBV7-2	NA	16	TRBJ1-1	NA	CASSVGSGLTNTEAFF	TGTGCCAGCAGCGTAGGATCGGGACTGACGAACACTGAAGCTTTCTTT
TRBV7-2	NA	16	TRBJ1-2	TRBD1	CASSTGTGVSNYGYTF	TGTGCCAGCAGCACCGGGACAGGGGTTTCGAACTATGGCTACACCTTC
TRBV6-5	few	15	TRBJ1-5	TRBD1	CASSYLDRGNQPQHF	TGTGCCAGCAGTTACTTGGACAGGGGCAATCAGCCCCAGCATTTT
TRBV11-2	NA	12	TRBJ2-7	TRBD1	CASSLTGYEQYF	TGTGCCAGCAGCTTGACAGGGTACGAGCAGTACTTC
TRBV4-1	NA	12	TRBJ1-5	NA	CASSHINQPQHF	TGCGCCAGCAGCCATATCAATCAGCCCCAGCATTTT
TRBV5-4	NA	18	TRBJ2-6	TRBD2	CASSFGLAGTSGANVLTF	TGTGCCAGCAGCTTTGGGCTAGCGGGAACTTCTGGGGCCAACGTCCTGACTTTC
TRBV5-5	NA	18	TRBJ2-7	TRBD1	CASSLGRTGSLPVYEQYF	TGTGCCAGCAGCTTGGGCCGGACAGGGTCCCTACCTGTCTACGAGCAGTACTTC
TRBV18	NA	13	TRBJ1-1	NA	CASSHPGNTEAFF	TGTGCCAGCTCACACCCAGGGAACACTGAAGCTTTCTTT